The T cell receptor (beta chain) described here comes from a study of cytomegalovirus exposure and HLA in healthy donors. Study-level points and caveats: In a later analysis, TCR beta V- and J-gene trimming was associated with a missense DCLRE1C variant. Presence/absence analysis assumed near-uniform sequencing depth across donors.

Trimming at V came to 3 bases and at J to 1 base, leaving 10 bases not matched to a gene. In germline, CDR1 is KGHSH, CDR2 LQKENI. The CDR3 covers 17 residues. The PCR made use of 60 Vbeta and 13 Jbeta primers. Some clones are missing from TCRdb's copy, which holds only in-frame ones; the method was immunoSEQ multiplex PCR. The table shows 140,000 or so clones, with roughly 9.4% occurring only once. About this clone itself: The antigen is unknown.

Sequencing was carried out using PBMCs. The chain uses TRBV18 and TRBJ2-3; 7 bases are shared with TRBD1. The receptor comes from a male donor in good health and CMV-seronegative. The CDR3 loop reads CASSPGLRTGRTDTQYF. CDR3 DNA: TGTGCCAGCTCACCGGGATTGAGGACAGGTCGCACAGATACGCAGTATTTT.